This TCR beta chain was obtained from a study of cytomegalovirus exposure and HLA in healthy donors. The study, taken as a whole, reports: Later, an analysis found that common viral pathogens appeared to be linked with several of the most significant clusters. A highly shared variant cluster was judged a likely technical artifact. Rare TCR sequences dominated, though some public TCRs recurred in many donors.

Losses at the gene ends were 5 bases for V and 1 base for J; bases not matched to a gene: 6. Germline CDR1 is SGHAT and CDR2 is FQNNGV. This CDR3 contains 16 residues. Primers: 60 Vbeta forward and 13 Jbeta reverse. In the authors' workflow: A follow-up analysis tallied 86 million or so unique TCR beta chains, roughly 11 million shared. The protocol was immunoSEQ multiplex PCR, while the TCRdb copy is restricted to in-frame clones and leaves out a portion. Clone size and the V and J calls come from that table; the DNA yielded D and trimming. Among fewer than 250,000 clones, roughly 80% were seen once, and the ten largest hold about 3%. Note on this clone: What it binds is not known.

The V and J genes are TRBV11-2 and TRBJ2-2; 8 bases align to TRBD1. The sequenced material came from PBMCs. The source of this sequence is a man aged 25-40 years in good health and CMV-seronegative. CDR3 bases: TGTGCCAGCAGCGCATCGGACAGGGTGAACACCGGGGAGCTGTTTTTT. This gives the protein CASSASDRVNTGELFF.